The 2 T cell receptor beta chains below come from one sample, sequenced in a study of T cell clonotyping in hematopoietic cell transplantation. Profiling relied on immunoSEQ multiplex PCR, and the TCRdb table lists in-frame clones only, not all of them. The sample records tens of thousands of clones, around 94% being singletons. Material: peripheral blood mononuclear cells. These TCRs come from a woman in her forties or fifties in good health. Some clones in this sample may be carry-over from other donors' samples.

This rearrangement joins TRBV18 to TRBJ1-3; D ambiguous. CDR1 and CDR2 (germline): KGHSH, LQKENI. V was shortened by 2 bases and J by 2 bases, with 19 bases between the two germline ends. The CDR3 is 18 residues long. CDR3 amino acids: CASSPAGKGSYTGNTIYF. The CDR3 region has the DNA TGTGCCAGCTCACCAGCGGGGAAGGGCAGCTATACTGGAAACACCATATATTTT.

V usage is TRBV27 and J usage is TRBJ2-7; no reliable D call. The CDR3 runs to 14 residues. Germline V gene data show CDR1 as MNHEY and CDR2 as SMNVEV (reference sequence). Trimming removed 4 bases from V and 2 bases from J, with 12 bases in between. The CDR3 spells CASSSSRSPYEQYF. The CDR3 DNA sequence: TGTGCCAGCAGTTCATCCAGGTCCCCCTACGAGCAGTACTTC.